This T cell receptor beta chain appears in the sequencing data of a study of lymphopenia after photon versus proton radiotherapy. Study-level points and caveats: Post-nadir TCR diversity decline inversely tracked overall survival among those who died. Oligoclonal CD8+ Temra expansion after nadir drove photon patients' diversity drop. Photon-treated patients lost naive T cells and TCR diversity; proton-treated stayed stable. Only patients who died were analyzed for survival; proton advantage is unproven.

The data were produced by immunoSEQ multiplex PCR, yet TCRdb's version contains in-frame clones alone and is incomplete. The sample has about 70,000 clones; approximately 87% are singletons. J lost 1 base, V lost 7 bases, and 5 bases had no gene match. The CDR3 totals 14 residues. Germline lookup yields CDR1 MGHDK and CDR2 SYGVNS. Turning to this clone: The antigen is undetermined.

This receptor was identified in a man at least 80 years old with esophageal cancer. The rearrangement links TRBV25-1 to TRBJ1-1; 8 bases are a match to TRBD1. This material consisted of peripheral blood, taken from a patient treated with proton-based radiotherapy. The CDR3 sequence: CASTYRGANTEAFF. CDR3 nucleotide sequence: TGTGCCAGCACCTACAGGGGGGCGAACACTGAAGCTTTCTTT.